This TCR beta chain was sequenced during a study of blood T cell repertoires in COVID-19. Study summary: Italy, Spain and the United States were the sources of the convalescent and acute COVID-19 samples.

Sequenced by immunoSEQ multiplex PCR; TCRdb stores in-frame clones only, minus some. The repertoire consists of under 400,000 clones, with roughly 90% occurring once and the leading ten covering 3.9%. Seattle cases were enrolled at active infection and followed longitudinally. The V gene's germline CDR1 is SEHNR and CDR2 FQNEAQ (reference sequence). The CDR3 length is 14 residues. V was cut by 0 bases and J by 2 bases, with 7 bases left in between. This rearrangement joins TRBV7-9 to TRBJ1-1; no clear D. This clonotype was obtained from a woman aged 60-75 years with COVID-19, enrolled during active disease. The material sequenced was peripheral blood. CDR3 bases: TGTGCCAGCAGCTTAGCTGGGAGCAACACTGAAGCTTTCTTT. Translation: CASSLAGSNTEAFF.